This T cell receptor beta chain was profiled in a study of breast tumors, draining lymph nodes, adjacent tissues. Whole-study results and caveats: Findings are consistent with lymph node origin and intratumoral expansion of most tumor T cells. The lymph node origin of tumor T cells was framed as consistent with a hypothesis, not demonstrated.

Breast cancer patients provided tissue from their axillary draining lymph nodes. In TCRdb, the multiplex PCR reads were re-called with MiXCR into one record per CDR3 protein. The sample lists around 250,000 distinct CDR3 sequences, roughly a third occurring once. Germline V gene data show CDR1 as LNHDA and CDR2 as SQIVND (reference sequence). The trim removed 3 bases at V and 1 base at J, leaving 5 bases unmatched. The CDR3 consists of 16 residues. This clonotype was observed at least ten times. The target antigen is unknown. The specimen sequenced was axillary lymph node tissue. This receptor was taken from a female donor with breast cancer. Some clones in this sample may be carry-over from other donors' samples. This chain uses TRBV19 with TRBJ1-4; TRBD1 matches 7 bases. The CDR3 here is CASSIQGDGTNEKLFF. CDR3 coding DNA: TGTGCCAGTAGTATCCAGGGGGATGGAACTAATGAAAAACTGTTTTTT.